This T cell receptor beta chain appears in the sequencing data of a study of CD8+CD57+ T cells in acquired aplastic anemia. Trimming removed 3 bases at V and 2 bases at J, with 24 bases between. There are 19 residues in the CDR3. CDR1 is LNHNV, CDR2 YYDKDF, per germline (reference sequence). Profiling that covered TCR beta VDJ and CDR3 relied on genomic DNA as its template. TCRdb used MiXCR to reprocess the reads, holding one entry per CDR3 protein. The table shows roughly 16,000 distinct CDR3 sequences, with over 35% occurring only once. General study results and limits: Overlapping CD8+ CDR3 repertoires of patients and controls contained under 35 shared sequences. Between the patient and control groups, CD8+ Simpson's diversity did not differ significantly. Measurement in patients showed lower diversity in CD8+CD57+ cells than in total CD4+ and CD8+ pools.

It was patients with CD8+CD57+ cell expansion by flow cytometry who were chosen for sequencing. Researchers report that bead enrichment of CD8+CD57+ cells delivered a mean 1.6 ug DNA. As concerns this clonotype: Its antigen is not identified.

The J gene is TRBJ2-3, the V gene TRBV15, with D unclear. The receptor's source is a human donor with aplastic anemia. The specimen sequenced was CD8+CD57+ T cells sorted from PBMCs. Subset reported: bead-enriched CD8+CD57+ effector memory T cells from SAA patients. The CDR3 bases are TGTGCCACCAGCAGCGCCTCTGACCCCCTCTATGACATCACAGATACGCAGTATTTT. This codes for CATSSASDPLYDITDTQYF. Full variable domain (rest looked up from reference TRBV15 and TRBJ2-3): DAMVIQNPRYQVTQFGKPVTLSCSQTLNHNVMYWYQQKSSQAPKLLFHYYDKDFNNEADTPDNFQSRRPNTSFCFLDIRSPGLGDTAMYLCATSSASDPLYDITDTQYFGPGTRLTVL.